The sequence of this T cell receptor beta chain was determined in a study of shared clonotypes between healthy human individuals. Study-wide background: A couple of women and three men aged 18 to 49 served as donors. Study conclusions and caveats: Only blood was sampled, and tissue TCR repertoires likely differ from blood ones.

This clone has only one observation. Its antigen is as yet unknown. The sample contains more than one DNA sequence encoding this CDR3. The donor cohort consisted entirely of Caucasian adults residing in Nashville, Tennessee. Amplification in unsorted PBMC replicate PCRs started from 300 ng DNA, which equals 28,000 or so T cell genomes. The protocol was immunoSEQ multiplex PCR, while the TCRdb copy is restricted to in-frame clones and leaves out a portion. The repertoire holds roughly 500,000 clones, with around 78% as singletons. Germline V gene sequence: CDR1 KGHSH, CDR2 LQKENI. There are 15 residues in the CDR3. Trimming took off 2 bases at V and 2 bases at J, with 12 bases between the two ends.

The V call is TRBV18, the J call TRBJ1-2; D is possibly TRBD1 (5 bases). The source material was PBMCs. The sequence derives from a woman in her thirties or forties in good health. Some clones in this sample may be carry-over from other donors' samples. The CDR3 loop is CASSPGAGANYGYTF. As DNA, the CDR3 is TGTGCCAGCTCACCAGGGGCAGGAGCAAACTATGGCTACACCTTC.